There are a few counts of the clone carrying this T cell receptor beta chain. Its cognate antigen is unknown. The sample comes from a study of graft-versus-host responses after intestinal transplantation. TCRdb keeps only in-frame clones here, not all; method: immunoSEQ multiplex PCR. The sample has some 7,000 clones, approximately 70% seen once. The V gene end was trimmed by 1 base and the J gene end by 4 bases; junction bases not matched to a gene: 8. Germline V gives CDR1 SEHNR, CDR2 FQNEAQ (reference sequence). The CDR3 has 17 residues. Findings and limits, study-wide: Peak GvH clone levels in circulation were associated with early post-transplant HvG declines.

Processing released intraepithelial and lamina propria lymphocytes from the graft tissue. The chain combines TRBV7-9 with TRBJ2-2, with TRBD1 matching over 8 bases. The sequence was obtained from a human patient who received an intestinal transplant, so some T cells may come from the graft donor. Sequenced material: ileum tissue, taken less than 60 days after transplant. CDR3 protein: CASSLGLGQGGTGELFF. DNA for the CDR3: TGTGCCAGCAGCTTAGGTCTTGGACAGGGAGGCACCGGGGAGCTGTTTTTT. The whole variable domain, remainder taken from reference TRBV7-9 and TRBJ2-2, is DTGVSQNPRHKITKRGQNVTFRCDPISEHNRLYWYRQTLGQGPEFLTYFQNEAQLEKSRLLSDRFSAERPKGSFSTLEIQRTEQGDSAMYLCASSLGLGQGGTGELFFGEGSRLTVL.